This entry lists 19 T cell receptor beta chains sequenced from one sample in a study of T-cell memory formation after mild COVID-19. TCRdb re-called the 5' RACE reads through MiXCR, storing one row per CDR3 protein. This sample yields 300,000 to 350,000 distinct CDR3 sequences, of which approximately 12% are seen a single time; around 21% belongs to the top ten. The specimen was PBMCs or a T cell subset sorted from them (not recorded which). These receptors came from a man aged 18 to 30 who had mild COVID-19 (a few samples of this study predate the infection). Cell type and time point are not known.

The chain couples TRBV4-2 to TRBJ1-1, with a tentative D call TRBD1 (6 bases). Germline V gives CDR1 LGHNA, CDR2 YNFKEQ. The CDR3 has 12 residues. V gave up 3 bases and J gave up 5 bases, with 7 bases separating them. The CDR3 sequence: CASSHQGTEAFF. The CDR3 DNA follows: TGTGCCAGCAGCCACCAGGGGACTGAAGCTTTCTTT.

The chain carries TRBV7-9 and TRBJ1-2; unclear D gene. CDR1 is SEHNR, CDR2 FQNEAQ, per germline (reference sequence). The V end was cut by 0 bases, the J end by 4 bases, with 6 bases between. This CDR3 contains 13 residues. The CDR3 DNA reads TGTGCCAGCAGCTTAGCCAGCCCCTATGGCTACACCTTC. Protein product: CASSLASPYGYTF.

This clonotype was picked up a small number of times. This chain connects TRBV6-5 to TRBJ1-1; 9 positions agree with TRBD1. In germline, CDR1 is MNHEY, CDR2 SVGAGI. The V gene end was trimmed by 5 bases and the J gene end by 4 bases; junction bases not matched to a gene: 17. The CDR3 contains 18 residues. The CDR3 region has the DNA TGTGCCAGCAGTCCCCAAGGGGGAGGACAGGGGCGGAGCACTGAAGCTTTCTTT. It specifies CASSPQGGGQGRSTEAFF.

The V call is TRBV7-2, the J call TRBJ1-6; no clear D gene. The germline gives CDR1 SGHTA, CDR2 FQGNSA. The CDR3 contains 16 residues. V dropped 4 bases and J dropped 6 bases, with 16 bases sitting between them. The CDR3 nucleotides are TGTGCCAGCAGCTATCGTGGGGTCCCCATTAATTCACCCCTCCACTTT. It is translated as CASSYRGVPINSPLHF.

Many counts were recorded for this clonotype. The chain has TRBV12-3 or TRBV12-4 and TRBJ2-3; 11 positions agree with TRBD2. This CDR3 is built from 15 residues. V gave up 6 bases and J gave up 3 bases; unmatched junction bases: 5. CDR3 DNA sequence: TGTGCCAGCAGCATAGCGGGGGGGTATACAGATACGCAGTATTTT. Residues: CASSIAGGYTDTQYF.

There are many counts of this clonotype. The J gene is TRBJ2-4, the V gene TRBV12-3 or TRBV12-4, with D possibly being TRBD2 (5 bases). CDR3 length: 12 amino acids. Deletions cut 9 bases from V and 6 bases from J, with 12 bases between. For the CDR3, the DNA is TGTGCCAGTATGAGGGATTTAAACATTCAGTACTTC. It yields the protein CASMRDLNIQYF.

The CDR3 nucleotides read TGCAGTGCTAGAAACAGAGCTAACTATGGCTACACCTTC. It specifies CSARNRANYGYTF. The chain joins TRBV20-1 to TRBJ1-2, with unresolved D. The CDR3 length is 13 residues. Germline values: CDR1 DFQATT, CDR2 SNEGSKA (reference sequence). The germline V and J ends were trimmed by 2 bases and 0 bases, with 7 bases remaining between them.

The table lists this clonotype with a few counts. The chain couples TRBV5-6 to TRBJ2-3, with 11 bases matching TRBD2. Germline values: CDR1 SGHDT, CDR2 YYEEEE. With V trimmed by 4 bases and J by 6 bases, 7 bases remained unmatched. CDR3 size: 15 residues. In DNA, the CDR3 is TGTGCCAGCAGCCTTGGGACTAGCGGACCGGATACGCAGTATTTT. Translated, it gives CASSLGTSGPDTQYF.

The gene calls are TRBV6-2 or TRBV6-3 and TRBJ1-2, with 9 bases identical to TRBD1. CDR3 length: 15 residues. V shed 6 bases and J 6 bases; nucleotides not matched to a gene: 11. Germline assignment: CDR1 MNHEY and CDR2 SVGEGT. The CDR3 coding sequence is TGTGCCAGCAGCTTCCGCCCGGACAGGGGTGATGGCTACACCTTC. Encoded protein: CASSFRPDRGDGYTF.

This clonotype has only a few counts. V usage is TRBV27 and J usage is TRBJ1-4; D is uncertain. V was shortened by 5 bases and J by 2 bases, with 24 bases between the two germline ends. CDR3 length: 19 amino acids. CDR1 is MNHEY, CDR2 SMNVEV, per germline (reference sequence). The CDR3 DNA is TGTGCCAGCAGTCCCGAGCCCCTGGTTAACTGGGGTACTAATGAAAAACTGTTTTTT. It codes for CASSPEPLVNWGTNEKLFF.

V and J are TRBV20-1 and TRBJ2-7; possibly TRBD1 or TRBD2 for D (5 bases each). The CDR3 runs to 14 residues. V was clipped by 6 bases and J by 5 bases, with 20 bases between them. Germline V lookup: CDR1 DFQATT, CDR2 SNEGSKA (reference sequence). CDR3 nucleotide sequence: TGCAGTGCCACTCCGGGGCAGCTCGGCCACGAGCAGTACTTC. This sequence encodes CSATPGQLGHEQYF.

This clonotype was counted only a few times. CDR3 sequence (DNA): TGCGCCAGCAGTGGATCAGGATTCGAGCAGTACTTC. Amino acids: CASSGSGFEQYF. The chain carries TRBV10-2 and TRBJ2-7; D ambiguous. Trimming removed 4 bases at V and 6 bases at J, with 10 bases between. Germline loops: CDR1 WSHSY, CDR2 SAAADI. This CDR3 is 12 amino acids long.

Ten or more counts support this clonotype. The chain couples TRBV10-3 to TRBJ2-3; D ambiguous. This CDR3 is built from 16 residues. V lost 3 bases and J lost 6, with 19 bases in between. Germline values: CDR1 ENHRY, CDR2 SYGVKD. CDR3: CAISETRLVSTDTQYF. Written as DNA, the CDR3 is TGTGCCATCAGTGAAACGAGGCTGGTTTCCACGGATACGCAGTATTTT.

CDR3 DNA sequence: TGTGCCAGCAGTCCCACAGCGATCTATGGCTACACCTTC. Amino acid sequence: CASSPTAIYGYTF. The chain uses TRBV6-5 and TRBJ1-2; no definite D call. Trimming pared 5 bases from V and 4 bases from J, leaving 11 bases between. This CDR3 has 13 residues. Germline lookup yields CDR1 MNHEY and CDR2 SVGAGI.

This clonotype was detected only a few times. The chain is built from TRBV6-2 or TRBV6-3 and TRBJ1-4, with TRBD1 as a possible D gene (5 bases). Germline V gives CDR1 MNHEY, CDR2 SVGEGT. The CDR3 runs to 13 residues. The V and J ends lost 0 bases and 15 bases respectively, with 14 bases between them. CDR3 loop: CASSYSGDLEVFF. In DNA, the CDR3 is TGTGCCAGCAGTTACTCCGGGGACCTCGAGGTGTTTTTT.

The chain has TRBV6-2 or TRBV6-3 and TRBJ2-3; D gene uncertain. CDR1 MNHEY and CDR2 SVGEGT come from the germline V gene. V was clipped by 1 base and J by 0 bases, with 8 bases between them. The CDR3 spans 15 residues. CDR3 in amino acids: CASSYYETSTDTQYF. CDR3 bases: TGTGCCAGCAGTTACTACGAGACTAGCACAGATACGCAGTATTTT.

Written as DNA, the CDR3 is TGCGCCAGCGTCCTTCTGACTAGCGGCACAGATACGCAGTATTTT. As protein: CASVLLTSGTDTQYF. The chain has TRBV5-1 and TRBJ2-3, with 8 nucleotides matching TRBD2. The germline CDR1 and CDR2 sequences are SGHRS and YFSETQ. The CDR3 consists of 15 residues. The V and J ends lost 7 bases and 1 base, in that order; junction bases with no gene match: 8.

This clonotype was recorded many times. The rearrangement links TRBV7-2 to TRBJ1-1, with TRBD1 matching 10 bases. The CDR3 is made up of 15 amino acids. Germline lookup yields CDR1 SGHTA and CDR2 FQGNSA. V was clipped by 5 bases and J by 5 bases; unmatched bases: 8. The CDR3 spells CASSPRQGANTEAFF. The CDR3 DNA reads TGTGCCAGCAGCCCTCGACAGGGGGCGAATACTGAAGCTTTCTTT.

This chain joins TRBV7-3 and TRBJ2-2; D unclear. The CDR3 contains 12 residues. The V gene lost 3 bases and the J gene lost 7 bases, with 6 bases spanning the gap. CDR1 SGHTA and CDR2 FQGTGA come from the germline V gene. The CDR3 DNA reads as TGTGCCAGCAGCTTCCTCAACGGGGAGCTGTTTTTT. It translates to CASSFLNGELFF.